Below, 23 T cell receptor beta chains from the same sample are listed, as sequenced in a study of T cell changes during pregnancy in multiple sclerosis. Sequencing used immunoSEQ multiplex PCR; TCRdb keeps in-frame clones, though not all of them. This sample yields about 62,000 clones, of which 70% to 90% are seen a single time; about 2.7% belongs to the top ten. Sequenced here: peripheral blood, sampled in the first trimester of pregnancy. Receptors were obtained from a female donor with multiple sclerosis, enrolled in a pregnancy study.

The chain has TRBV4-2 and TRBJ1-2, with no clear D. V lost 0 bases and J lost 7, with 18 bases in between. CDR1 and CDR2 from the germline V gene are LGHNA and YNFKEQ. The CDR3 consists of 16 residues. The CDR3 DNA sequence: TGTGCCAGCAGCCAAGATAATAAGAGGGTTTTGGGTGGCTACACCTTC. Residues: CASSQDNKRVLGGYTF.

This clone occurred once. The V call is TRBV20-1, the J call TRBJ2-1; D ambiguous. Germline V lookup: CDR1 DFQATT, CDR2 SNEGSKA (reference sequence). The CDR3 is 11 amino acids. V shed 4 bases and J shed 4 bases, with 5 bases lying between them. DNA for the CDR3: TGCAGTGCTATAGTGTACAATGAGCAGTTCTTC. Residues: CSAIVYNEQFF.

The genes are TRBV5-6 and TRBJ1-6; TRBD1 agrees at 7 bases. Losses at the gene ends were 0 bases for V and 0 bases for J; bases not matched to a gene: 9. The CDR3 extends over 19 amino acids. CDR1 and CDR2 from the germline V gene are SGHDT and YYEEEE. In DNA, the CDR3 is TGTGCCAGCAGCTTGGAGGACAGGCCCTACAGCTCCTATAATTCACCCCTCCACTTT. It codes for CASSLEDRPYSSYNSPLHF.

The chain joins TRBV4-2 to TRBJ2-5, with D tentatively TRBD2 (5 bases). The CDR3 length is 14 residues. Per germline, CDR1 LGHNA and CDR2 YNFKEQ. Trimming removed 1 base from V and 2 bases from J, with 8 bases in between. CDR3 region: CASSQVTSQETQYF. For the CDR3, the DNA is TGTGCCAGCAGCCAAGTCACTAGTCAAGAGACCCAGTACTTC.

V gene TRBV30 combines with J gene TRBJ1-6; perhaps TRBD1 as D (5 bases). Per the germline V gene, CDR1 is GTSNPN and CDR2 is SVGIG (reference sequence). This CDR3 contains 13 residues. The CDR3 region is CAANHGTLDTLHF. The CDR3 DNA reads TGTGCTGCGAACCACGGGACTCTCGATACCCTCCACTTT.

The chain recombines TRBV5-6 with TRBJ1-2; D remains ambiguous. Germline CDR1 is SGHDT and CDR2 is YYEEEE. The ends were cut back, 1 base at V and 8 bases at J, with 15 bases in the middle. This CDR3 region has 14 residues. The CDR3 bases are TGTGCCAGCAGCTTGAAGGCTACAACGGGGGGCTACACCTTC. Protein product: CASSLKATTGGYTF.

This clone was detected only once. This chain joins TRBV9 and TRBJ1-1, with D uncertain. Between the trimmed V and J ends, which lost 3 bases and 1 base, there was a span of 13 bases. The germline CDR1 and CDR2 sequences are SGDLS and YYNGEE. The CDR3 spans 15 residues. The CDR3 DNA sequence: TGTGCCAGCAGCGACGATTCCGAGCAGAACACTGAAGCTTTCTTT. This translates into CASSDDSEQNTEAFF.

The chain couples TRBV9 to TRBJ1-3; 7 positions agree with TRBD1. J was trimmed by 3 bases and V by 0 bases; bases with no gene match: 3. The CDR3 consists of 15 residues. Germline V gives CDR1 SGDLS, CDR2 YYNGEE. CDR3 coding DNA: TGTGCCAGCAGCGTAGCGACAGGGCATGGAAACACCATATATTTT. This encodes CASSVATGHGNTIYF.

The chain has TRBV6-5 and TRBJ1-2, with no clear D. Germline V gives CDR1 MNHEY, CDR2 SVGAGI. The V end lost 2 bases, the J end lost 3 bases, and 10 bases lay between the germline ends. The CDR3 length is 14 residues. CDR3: CASSYDPRDYGYTF. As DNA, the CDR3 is TGTGCCAGCAGTTACGATCCTCGGGACTATGGCTACACCTTC.

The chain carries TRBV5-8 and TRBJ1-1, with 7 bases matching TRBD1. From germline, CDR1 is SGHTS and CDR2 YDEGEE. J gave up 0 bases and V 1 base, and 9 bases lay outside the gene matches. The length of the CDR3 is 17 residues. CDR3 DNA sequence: TGTGCCAGCAGCTTGAAGAGGGGGCGCGACGTGAACACTGAAGCTTTCTTT. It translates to CASSLKRGRDVNTEAFF. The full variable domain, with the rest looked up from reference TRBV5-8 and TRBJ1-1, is EAGVTQSPTHLIKTRGQQATLRCSPISGHTSVYWYQQALGLGLQFLLWYDEGEERNRGNFPPRFSGRQFPNYSSELNVNALELEDSALYLCASSLKRGRDVNTEAFFGQGTRLTVV.

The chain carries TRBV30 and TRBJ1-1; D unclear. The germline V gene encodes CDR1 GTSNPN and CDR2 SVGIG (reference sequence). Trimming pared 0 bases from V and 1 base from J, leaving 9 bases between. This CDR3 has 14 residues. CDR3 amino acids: CAWSVLGSNTEAFF. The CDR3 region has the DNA TGTGCCTGGAGTGTACTAGGTTCGAACACTGAAGCTTTCTTT. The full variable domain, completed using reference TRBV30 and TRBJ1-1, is SQTIHQWPATLVQPVGSPLSLECTVEGTSNPNLYWYRQAAGRGLQLLFYSVGIGQISSEVPQNLSASRPQDRQFILSSKKLLLSDSGFYLCAWSVLGSNTEAFFGQGTRLTVV.

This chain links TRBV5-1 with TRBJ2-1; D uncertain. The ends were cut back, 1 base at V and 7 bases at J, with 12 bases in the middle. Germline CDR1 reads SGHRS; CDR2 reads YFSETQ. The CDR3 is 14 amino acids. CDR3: CASSLLQPLNEQFF. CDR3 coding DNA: TGCGCCAGCAGCTTGCTACAGCCGCTGAATGAGCAGTTCTTC.

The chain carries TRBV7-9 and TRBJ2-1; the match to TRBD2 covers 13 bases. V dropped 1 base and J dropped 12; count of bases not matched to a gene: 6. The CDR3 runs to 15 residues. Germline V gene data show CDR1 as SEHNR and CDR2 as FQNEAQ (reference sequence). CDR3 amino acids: CASSLGGLAGPTQFF. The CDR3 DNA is TGTGCCAGCAGCTTAGGGGGACTAGCGGGGCCTACGCAGTTCTTC. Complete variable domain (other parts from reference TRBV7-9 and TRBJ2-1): DTGVSQNPRHKITKRGQNVTFRCDPISEHNRLYWYRQTLGQGPEFLTYFQNEAQLEKSRLLSDRFSAERPKGSFSTLEIQRTEQGDSAMYLCASSLGGLAGPTQFFGPGTRLTVL.

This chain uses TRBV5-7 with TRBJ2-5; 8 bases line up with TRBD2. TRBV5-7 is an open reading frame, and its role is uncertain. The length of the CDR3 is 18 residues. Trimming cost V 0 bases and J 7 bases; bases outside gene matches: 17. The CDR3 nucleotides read TGTGCCAGCAGCTTGGTGGCTAGCGGGTTTACCCTACCGGGGACCCAGTACTTC. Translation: CASSLVASGFTLPGTQYF.

The CDR3 sequence: CASSQDLATGLYGYTF. CDR3 bases: TGTGCCAGCAGCCAAGATTTAGCGACAGGGCTCTATGGCTACACCTTC. The V and J genes are TRBV4-2 and TRBJ1-2; 7 bases are a match to TRBD1. Germline assignment: CDR1 LGHNA and CDR2 YNFKEQ. The CDR3 runs 16 residues. V shed 0 bases, J shed 4 bases, and the junction held 8 bases outside the gene matches.

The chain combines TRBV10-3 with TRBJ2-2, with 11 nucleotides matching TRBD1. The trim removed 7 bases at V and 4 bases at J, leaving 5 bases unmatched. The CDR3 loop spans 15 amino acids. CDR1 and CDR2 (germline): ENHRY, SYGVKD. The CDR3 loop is CAITGTGGVTGELFF. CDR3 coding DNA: TGTGCCATCACCGGGACAGGGGGTGTCACCGGGGAGCTGTTTTTT.

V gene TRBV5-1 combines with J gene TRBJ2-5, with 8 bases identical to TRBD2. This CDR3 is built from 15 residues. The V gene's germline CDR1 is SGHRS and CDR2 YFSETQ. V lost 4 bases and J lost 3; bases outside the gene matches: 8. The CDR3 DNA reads TGCGCCAGCAGCACGGGGGGGCATGTGGAAGAGACCCAGTACTTC. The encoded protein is CASSTGGHVEETQYF.

The CDR3, as DNA: TGCGCCAGCAGGGCCCAGGGGAGCCACTACGAGCAGTACTTC. Protein sequence: CASRAQGSHYEQYF. The J gene is TRBJ2-7, the V gene TRBV5-1, with D tentatively TRBD1 (6 bases). The CDR3 totals 14 residues. V lost 5 bases to trimming and J lost 3 bases, with 15 bases between them. The germline V gene encodes CDR1 SGHRS and CDR2 YFSETQ.

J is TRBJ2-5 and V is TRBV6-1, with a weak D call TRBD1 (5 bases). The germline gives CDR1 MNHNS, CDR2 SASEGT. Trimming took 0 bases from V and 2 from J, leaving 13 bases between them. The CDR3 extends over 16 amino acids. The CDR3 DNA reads TGTGCCAGCAGTGAAGCGGAAGGGGTCGGGCAAGAGACCCAGTACTTC. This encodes CASSEAEGVGQETQYF.

The CDR3 sequence is CASSDGVQGNTEAFF. CDR3 bases: TGTGCCAGCAGTGATGGTGTGCAGGGGAACACTGAAGCTTTCTTT. This sequence joins TRBV2 and TRBJ1-1, with a weak D call TRBD1 (5 bases). The ends were cut back, 3 bases at V and 1 base at J, with 12 bases in the middle. There are 15 residues in the CDR3. Germline CDR1 reads SNHLY; CDR2 reads FYNNEI.

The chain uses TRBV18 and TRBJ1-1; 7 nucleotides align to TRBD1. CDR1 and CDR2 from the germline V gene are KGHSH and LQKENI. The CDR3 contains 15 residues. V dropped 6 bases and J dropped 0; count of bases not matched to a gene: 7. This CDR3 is CASSPGGYMNTEAFF. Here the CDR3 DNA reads TGTGCCAGCTCCCCAGGGGGGTACATGAACACTGAAGCTTTCTTT.

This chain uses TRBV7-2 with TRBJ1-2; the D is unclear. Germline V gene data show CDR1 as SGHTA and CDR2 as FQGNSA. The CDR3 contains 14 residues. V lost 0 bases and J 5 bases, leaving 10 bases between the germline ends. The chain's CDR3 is CASSLARETYGYTF. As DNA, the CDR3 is TGTGCCAGCAGCTTAGCCCGGGAGACATATGGCTACACCTTC.

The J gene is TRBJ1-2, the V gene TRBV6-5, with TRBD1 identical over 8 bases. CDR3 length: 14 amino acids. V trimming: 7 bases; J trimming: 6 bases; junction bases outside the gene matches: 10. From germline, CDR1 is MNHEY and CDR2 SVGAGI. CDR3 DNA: TGTGCCAGCAAGAGTCCGGGACAGGCGGATGGCTACACCTTC. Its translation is CASKSPGQADGYTF.